The clone carrying this T cell receptor (beta chain) was found a few times. Its antigen is currently unknown. Assay: immunoSEQ multiplex PCR; the TCRdb copy retains only in-frame clones and omits some. The sample lists several thousand clones, around 76% occurring once. The sample belongs to a study of immune evolution from preneoplasia to lung adenocarcinoma. Looked up from germline, CDR1 is SGHRS and CDR2 is YFSETQ. The CDR3 length is 11 residues. V dropped 0 bases and J dropped 3 bases, with 1 base sitting between them. Study-level points and caveats: Normal lung had highest clonality; later lesions appeared denser, more diverse. From normal lung to invasive adenocarcinoma, top clone frequencies appeared to decrease.

Two lung cancer pathologists independently confirmed each histologic diagnosis. The rearrangement links TRBV5-1 to TRBJ2-7; D remains ambiguous. This sequence was found in a person aged 70 to 85 with lung adenocarcinoma. The sequencing input was FFPE minimally invasive lung adenocarcinoma tissue. CDR3 DNA: TGCGCCAGCAGCTTGGGCTACGAGCAGTACTTC. As protein: CASSLGYEQYF.